Listed below are T cell receptor beta chains from one sample, sequenced in a study of response to subunit inactivated influenza vaccine. MiXCR, applied by TCRdb to the RT-PCR reads, yields one record per CDR3 protein. The sample yields approximately 730,000 distinct CDR3 sequences, 14% seen once. The sequencing here drew on PBMCs from blood, taken less than 15 days before vaccination. Source of these receptors: a man aged 45-60 years who received an inactivated influenza vaccine. CDR3s include the opening cysteine and the closing phenylalanine or tryptophan. A D gene is named only where the DNA matches it firmly. Expanded clones are given a class, and other clones once, few, many or no size at all.

CDR3 DNA,CDR3 protein,D gene,J gene,clone size,CDR3 length,V gene
TGTGCCAGCAGTCCAAGACGGCGGTACATGAACACTGAAGCTTTCTTT,CASSPRRRYMNTEAFF,.,TRBJ1-1,few,16,TRBV28
TGTGCCATCAAAGCTCTAGCTGACACCGGGGAGCTGTTTTTT,CAIKALADTGELFF,.,TRBJ2-2,few,14,TRBV10-3
TGTGCCAGCAGCTCTAACAAACCTGGGGCCAACGTCCTGACTTTC,CASSSNKPGANVLTF,.,TRBJ2-6,.,15,TRBV7-9
TGTGCCAGCAGTTTAGTAGTAGGGCAGGGCGTTTCACCCCTCCACTTT,CASSLVVGQGVSPLHF,.,TRBJ1-6,few,16,TRBV27
TGCGCCAGCAGAGTATCCCCACAGGGGGCGGACAATGAGCAGTTCTTC,CASRVSPQGADNEQFF,TRBD1,TRBJ2-1,many,16,TRBV5-1
TGTGCCAGCAGCAAGACAGGGACGAACACTGAAGCTTTCTTT,CASSKTGTNTEAFF,TRBD1,TRBJ1-1,few,14,TRBV2
TGCAGTCCATTGGGGTCAACGGGGACTGAAGCTTTCTTT,CSPLGSTGTEAFF,.,TRBJ1-1,few,13,TRBV20-1
TGTGCCAGCAGCTCCAGTGGGGGCTATGGCTACACCTTC,CASSSSGGYGYTF,.,TRBJ1-2,.,13,TRBV7-9
TGTGCCAGCACCAAACAGGGGGCAAATGGCTACACCTTC,CASTKQGANGYTF,TRBD1,TRBJ1-2,few,13,TRBV7-9
TGTGCCAGCAGTTTGCGGGAGGGCCTAAAAGATACGCAGTATTTT,CASSLREGLKDTQYF,TRBD2,TRBJ2-3,few,15,TRBV6-5
TGTGCCAGCAGCTTAGAGGTGGTGGCCTCCTACGAGCAGTACTTC,CASSLEVVASYEQYF,.,TRBJ2-7,.,15,TRBV11-2
TGCAGTGCCGCCCCGACTAGCGGGGGCGGGGGCGAGCAGTACTTC,CSAAPTSGGGGEQYF,TRBD2,TRBJ2-7,.,15,TRBV20-1
TGTGCCAGCAGCAAGGCGAGACTAGCGGCCCAAGAGACCCAGTACTTC,CASSKARLAAQETQYF,TRBD2,TRBJ2-5,.,16,TRBV6-1
TGCAGTGCTAGAAAACAGGTTCGGACAGATACGCAGTATTTT,CSARKQVRTDTQYF,.,TRBJ2-3,.,14,TRBV20-1
TGTGCCAGCAGTGACACCTTAACTAGCGGGACGAGCACAGATACGCAGTATTTT,CASSDTLTSGTSTDTQYF,TRBD2,TRBJ2-3,.,18,TRBV2
TGTGCCAGCAGCTTACAATTCCGGGCTAGCGGAGGGGGGGAGCAGTTCTTC,CASSLQFRASGGGEQFF,.,TRBJ2-1,once,17,TRBV7-3
TGTGCCATCAGTGGGACACTAGCGCAGCGCTCCTACAATGAGCAGTTCTTC,CAISGTLAQRSYNEQFF,TRBD2,TRBJ2-1,few,17,TRBV10-3
TGTGCCAGCACCCTACCGGGAAAAACTGAAGCTTTCTTT,CASTLPGKTEAFF,.,TRBJ1-1,few,13,TRBV6-2/TRBV6-3